Shown below are 20 T cell receptor beta chains from a single sample sequenced in a study of cytomegalovirus exposure and HLA in healthy donors. The PCR employed 60 Vbeta primers together with 13 Jbeta primers. Using immunoSEQ multiplex PCR, the repertoire was profiled, and TCRdb retains in-frame clones only, with some absent. The sample has 95,000 to 120,000 clones, over 65% seen once; the top ten hold around 2.6%. Specimen: PBMCs. These receptors all stem from a woman aged 18-30 years in good health and CMV-seronegative.

This clone appeared a single time. This chain joins TRBV28 and TRBJ1-4; D is possibly TRBD1 (5 bases). Germline V lookup: CDR1 MDHEN, CDR2 SYDVKM. V shed 6 bases and J shed 8 bases, with 16 bases lying between them. The CDR3 runs 14 residues. CDR3 DNA sequence: TGTGCCAGCAGCCCAGCATGGGGCGACGAAAAACTGTTTTTT. Translating it yields CASSPAWGDEKLFF.

The chain has TRBV6-1 and TRBJ2-5; D gene uncertain. The CDR3 consists of 13 residues. Trimming took off 6 bases at V and 2 bases at J, with 10 bases between the two ends. CDR1 and CDR2 from the germline V gene are MNHNS and SASEGT. This CDR3 reads CASSLTRQETQYF. Written as DNA, the CDR3 is TGTGCCAGCAGCCTTACCAGACAAGAGACCCAGTACTTC.

In this sample, this clone turned up once. The V gene is TRBV11-2, the J gene TRBJ1-4, with TRBD1 matching over 11 bases. In germline, CDR1 is SGHAT, CDR2 FQNNGV. J was trimmed by 5 bases and V by 5 bases; bases with no gene match: 16. The length of the CDR3 is 19 residues. CDR3 region: CASSPMNRDRGILNEKLFF. The CDR3 DNA sequence: TGTGCCAGCAGCCCCATGAACCGGGACAGGGGGATCCTAAATGAAAAACTGTTTTTT.

The chain links TRBV28 to TRBJ1-2; 9 bases fit TRBD1. This CDR3 comprises 14 residues. The germline gives CDR1 MDHEN, CDR2 SYDVKM. V lost 4 bases and J lost 6; bases outside the gene matches: 6. CDR3 DNA sequence: TGTGCCAGCAGTTCACAGGGGGCGCTGGATGGCTACACCTTC. It encodes CASSSQGALDGYTF.

This chain connects TRBV14 to TRBJ1-2; unclear D gene. The CDR3 spans 13 residues. Germline V gene sequence: CDR1 SGHDN, CDR2 FVKESK. Trimming stripped 3 bases from V and 6 bases from J, with 11 bases between. The CDR3 region has the DNA TGTGCCAGCAGCCACGGCCGACTCGATGGCTACACCTTC. As protein: CASSHGRLDGYTF.

V is TRBV7-2 and J is TRBJ2-3; D unresolved. The CDR3 runs 15 residues. Germline V gene lookup returns CDR1 SGHTA and CDR2 FQGNSA. The V gene lost 3 bases and the J gene lost 0 bases, with 10 bases spanning the gap. For the CDR3, the DNA is TGTGCCAGCAGCTTTTCCTCCTCTAGCACAGATACGCAGTATTTT. Residues: CASSFSSSSTDTQYF.

V and J are TRBV5-1 and TRBJ1-2; 7 nucleotides align to TRBD1. V gave up 2 bases and J gave up 7 bases; unmatched junction bases: 8. The CDR3 extends over 14 amino acids. Germline values: CDR1 SGHRS, CDR2 YFSETQ. The CDR3 DNA is TGCGCCAGCAGCTTTCGACAGGGCGTGAGTGGCTACACCTTC. It yields the protein CASSFRQGVSGYTF.

The rearrangement uses TRBV7-8 and TRBJ1-1; 10 bases map to TRBD1. The CDR3 has 16 amino acids. Germline CDR1 is SGHVS and CDR2 is FQNEAQ. V lost 4 bases, J lost 0 bases, and 5 bases stayed unmatched. Written as DNA, the CDR3 is TGTGCCAGCAGCTCTGGGACAGGGGTCCTGAACACTGAAGCTTTCTTT. It encodes CASSSGTGVLNTEAFF. Filled out from reference TRBV7-8 and TRBJ1-1, the complete variable domain reads GAGVSQSPRYKVAKRGQDVALRCDPISGHVSLFWYQQALGQGPEFLTYFQNEAQLDKSGLPSDRFFAERPEGSVSTLKIQRTQQEDSAVYLCASSSGTGVLNTEAFFGQGTRLTVV.

This rearrangement joins TRBV5-1 to TRBJ2-5; D is unclear. The CDR3 loop spans 14 amino acids. Trimming stripped 0 bases from V and 0 bases from J, with 6 bases between. The germline gives CDR1 SGHRS, CDR2 YFSETQ. The CDR3: CASSLDSNQETQYF. The CDR3 region has the DNA TGCGCCAGCAGCTTGGACTCTAACCAAGAGACCCAGTACTTC.

This clone occurred once. This chain joins TRBV11-3 and TRBJ1-1, with D hard to call. Trimming cost V 1 base and J 6 bases, with 12 bases left between them. Germline CDR1 and CDR2: SGHNT and YENEEA. The CDR3 runs to 14 residues. The chain's CDR3 is CASSLVGEGAEAFF. DNA for the CDR3: TGTGCCAGCAGCTTAGTCGGTGAGGGCGCTGAAGCTTTCTTT.

This clone was detected a few times. The V call is TRBV4-1, the J call TRBJ1-4; TRBD1 agrees at 7 bases. CDR3 length: 16 amino acids. CDR1 is MGHRA, CDR2 YSYEKL, per germline. Trimming at V came to 1 base and at J to 2 bases, leaving 4 bases not matched to a gene. The CDR3 region has the DNA TGCGCCAGCAGCCAAGTACCGGGACAGACTAATGAAAAACTGTTTTTT. Translating it yields CASSQVPGQTNEKLFF.

Of note for this clone: The sample has other DNA sequences that encode this CDR3 too. The chain combines TRBV9 with TRBJ2-3, with D possibly being TRBD2 (7 bases). Trimming removed 2 bases at V and 4 bases at J, with 14 bases between. Germline values: CDR1 SGDLS, CDR2 YYNGEE. CDR3 size: 15 residues. The CDR3 DNA is TGTGCCAGCAGCGTGGCTGCGGGGGCCGCAGATACGCAGTATTTT. Translated: CASSVAAGAADTQYF. The whole variable domain, filled in from reference TRBV9 and TRBJ2-3, reads DSGVTQTPKHLITATGQRVTLRCSPRSGDLSVYWYQQSLDQGLQFLIQYYNGEERAKGNILERFSAQQFPDLHSELNLSSLELGDSALYFCASSVAAGAADTQYFGPGTRLTVL.

The gene calls are TRBV6-1 and TRBJ2-3; D remains ambiguous. This CDR3 region has 14 residues. CDR1 and CDR2 from the germline V gene are MNHNS and SASEGT. Deletions cut 6 bases from V and 1 base from J, with 11 bases between. CDR3 in amino acids: CASRETLGTDTQYF. The CDR3, as DNA: TGTGCCAGCAGGGAAACTCTAGGCACAGATACGCAGTATTTT.

This rearrangement joins TRBV5-1 to TRBJ2-1, with TRBD2 matching over 7 bases. This CDR3 spans 15 amino acids. The junction had 10 bases not matched to a gene; V was cut back by 6 bases and J by 4 bases. In germline, CDR1 is SGHRS, CDR2 YFSETQ. CDR3 in amino acids: CASMGREATYNEQFF. CDR3 nucleotide sequence: TGCGCCAGCATGGGTCGGGAGGCCACTTACAATGAGCAGTTCTTC.

J is TRBJ1-1 and V is TRBV7-9; weak D call: TRBD1 (6 bases). CDR3 size: 16 residues. V was pared by 2 bases and J by 2 bases, with 15 bases between. The V gene's germline CDR1 is SEHNR and CDR2 FQNEAQ (reference sequence). The CDR3 protein is CASSLKSAGTNTEAFF. CDR3 in DNA: TGTGCCAGCAGCTTAAAGTCGGCAGGGACAAACACTGAAGCTTTCTTT.

As regards this clone: Germline and junction disagree at one end, which may indicate a read error. The gene calls are TRBV4-2 and TRBJ2-2; 10 positions match TRBD2. The CDR3 extends over 20 amino acids. Looked up from germline, CDR1 is LGHNA and CDR2 is YNFKEQ. CDR3 region: CASTQGGGPSGGPNTGELFF. Here the CDR3 DNA reads TGTGCCAGCACCCAAGGGGGAGGGCCTAGCGGGGGCCCGAACACCGGGGAGCTGTTTTTT.

The V and J genes are TRBV7-2 and TRBJ2-1, with 8 nucleotides matching TRBD2. Unmatched junction bases numbered 5, after V lost 0 bases and J lost 4 bases. The CDR3 contains 16 residues. The germline gives CDR1 SGHTA, CDR2 FQGNSA. CDR3 in DNA: TGTGCCAGCAGCTTAGCGATCGGGGGGGGGTACAATGAGCAGTTCTTC. This encodes CASSLAIGGGYNEQFF.

This chain joins TRBV6-1 and TRBJ1-5; weak D call: TRBD1 (6 bases). CDR3 length: 22 residues. Germline lookup yields CDR1 MNHNS and CDR2 SASEGT. Trimming pared 0 bases from V and 0 bases from J, leaving 27 bases between. CDR3 DNA: TGTGCCAGCAGTGAAGCGATACATTATACAGGGACCCGATACTATAGCAATCAGCCCCAGCATTTT. Encoded protein: CASSEAIHYTGTRYYSNQPQHF.

The chain employs TRBV5-1 and TRBJ2-7; 7 bases map to TRBD2. Per germline, CDR1 SGHRS and CDR2 YFSETQ. Trimming at V came to 4 bases and at J to 4 bases, leaving 8 bases not matched to a gene. The CDR3 is made up of 14 amino acids. The CDR3 here is CASSQGTTQYEQYF. The CDR3 nucleotides are TGCGCCAGCAGCCAAGGGACTACCCAATACGAGCAGTACTTC.

V usage is TRBV7-2 and J usage is TRBJ2-3; 12 bases align to TRBD2. The CDR3 consists of 15 residues. Looked up from germline, CDR1 is SGHTA and CDR2 is FQGNSA. V was pared by 2 bases and J by 4 bases, with 1 base of the junction left unmatched. CDR3 loop: CASSLSSGGADTQYF. In DNA, the CDR3 is TGTGCCAGCAGCTTATCTAGCGGGGGGGCAGATACGCAGTATTTT.